These 6 T cell receptor delta chains originate from one sample sequenced in a study of delta chains in infants with herpesvirus infections. Gamma-chain- and delta-chain-specific primers converted PBMC RNA into TCR cDNA. TCRdb redid the clone calls on the RT-PCR reads with CATT. The table has some 280 delta-chain clones, over 50% seen once. The sequencing here drew on peripheral blood, taken at time point 1 of longitudinal follow-up. The receptors were gathered from a human donor who was a Ugandan infant, either HIV-exposed or HIV-unexposed (not recorded which).

Of note for this clone: The protein recorded in TCRdb matches a much larger clone and deviates from this DNA's translation at residue 9, suggesting a read error; the protein here is obtained by translating the DNA. In nucleotides, the CDR3 is TGTGCTCTTGGGGAACAGTATTACTGGGACACCGATAAACTCATCTTT. This translates into CALGEQYYWDTDKLIF. This chain connects TRDV1 to TRDJ1; tentatively, D is TRDD3 (6 bases). CDR3 length: 16 amino acids. Trimming left V 1 base short and J 0 bases short, with 12 bases between. Germline assignment: CDR1 TSWWSYY and CDR2 QGS.

A remark on this clone: A read error is the likely source, as a far larger clone sits one nucleotide away. Other nucleotide sequences from this sample produce the same CDR3. The chain employs TRAV29/DV5 and TRDJ1, with 8 positions matching TRDD3. Germline V CDR1 and CDR2: NSMFDY, ISSIKDK. The CDR3 has 18 amino acids. V trimming: 0 bases; J trimming: 3 bases; junction bases outside the gene matches: 16. As DNA, the CDR3 is TGTGCAGCAAGCGCTAGGGCTACTGGGGGGTATTCGGCCGATAAACTCATCTTT. It specifies CAASARATGGYSADKLIF.

With regard to this clone: The TCRdb protein comes from a much larger clone and disagrees with this DNA's translation at residue 7, likely due to a read error; the protein given here is derived from the DNA. The rearrangement uses TRDV1 and TRDJ1, with 11 bases identical to TRDD3. Germline lookup yields CDR1 TSWWSYY and CDR2 QGS. V trimming: 4 bases; J trimming: 0 bases; junction bases outside the gene matches: 28. This CDR3 contains 24 residues. The DNA for the CDR3 is TGTGCTCTTGGGGGCTGTACAACCTACGGTCCCCTTTGGGGGATACGCTGGGACACCGATAAACTCATCTTT. It yields the protein CALGGCTTYGPLWGIRWDTDKLIF.

To note about this clone: A read error likely explains why the TCRdb protein, taken from a much larger clone, differs from this DNA's translation at residue 20; the protein shown is translated from the DNA. The chain joins TRDV1 to TRDJ1; 11 nucleotides line up with TRDD3. Germline CDR1 TSWWSYY, CDR2 QGS. CDR3 length: 24 residues. Here the CDR3 DNA reads TGTGCTCTTGGGGGCTGTAGAACCTACGGTCCCCTTTGGGGGATACGCTGGGACACCGCTAAACTCATCTTT. It specifies CALGGCRTYGPLWGIRWDTAKLIF.

In its sample, this clone was seen a few times. It is likely a read error: a sequence one base away is far more abundant. V gene TRDV1 combines with J gene TRDJ1; 9 positions match TRDD3. The CDR3 consists of 24 residues. V lost 4 bases to trimming and J lost 0 bases; unmatched junction nucleotides: 30. Germline V gives CDR1 TSWWSYY, CDR2 QGS. CDR3 region: CALGGCRTYGPLWGICWDTDKLIF. In DNA form, the CDR3 reads TGTGCTCTTGGGGGCTGTAGAACCTACGGTCCCCTTTGGGGGATATGCTGGGACACCGATAAACTCATCTTT.

A word on this clone: A far bigger clonotype differs at one base, so this is likely a read error. The sample carries other DNA sequences with the same CDR3. The chain couples TRAV29/DV5 to TRDJ1, with 11 positions matching TRDD3. CDR3 length: 18 residues. J was trimmed by 3 bases and V by 0 bases; bases with no gene match: 13. Germline V lookup: CDR1 NSMFDY, CDR2 ISSIKDK. CDR3 sequence: CAASARATGGYSADKLIF. In DNA, the CDR3 is TGTGCAGCAAGCGCCAGGGCTACTGGGGGATATTCGGCCGATAAACTCATCTTT.